This T cell receptor beta chain is from a study of cytomegalovirus exposure and HLA in healthy donors. Whole-study results and caveats: The study put about 180 TCR beta chains on its list as cytomegalovirus-associated. One variant, a missense change in DCLRE1C, was linked in a later analysis to TCR beta V- and J-gene trimming. It has been reported that TCR beta sequences accurately predicted the HLA-A and HLA-B alleles of most subjects.

In the PCR, 60 Vbeta and 13 Jbeta primers were used. As processed by the authors: In a later analysis, of about 80 million unique beta chains, about 12 million appeared in at least two donors. TCRdb's table, derived via immunoSEQ multiplex PCR, lists solely in-frame clones and lacks some. V and J calls and clone size follow that table, whereas D and trimming were derived from the DNA. The sample consists of under 100,000 clones, about 74% of them appearing once. Germline V gives CDR1 SNHLY, CDR2 FYNNEI. V shed 5 bases, J shed 1 base, and the junction held 1 base outside the gene matches. The CDR3 runs to 14 residues. Concerning this clone itself: Antigen unknown.

Sequencing was carried out using PBMCs. V is TRBV2 and J is TRBJ1-3, with 8 nucleotides matching TRBD1. This clonotype was obtained from a man aged 40-49 years in good health and CMV-seronegative. This chain's CDR3 is CASSTGGSGNTIYF. The CDR3 DNA follows: TGTGCCAGCAGTACAGGGGGATCTGGAAACACCATATATTTT.